This entry features one T cell receptor beta chain sequence. The entry originates in a study of blood T cell repertoires in COVID-19. The method was immunoSEQ multiplex PCR; TCRdb's version includes in-frame clones alone and lacks a portion of them. The sample lists about 300,000 clones; approximately 90% were seen once. Trimming left V 2 bases short and J 3 bases short, with 17 bases between. CDR1 is SGDLS, CDR2 YYNGEE, per germline. This CDR3 is 16 amino acids long. What was sequenced was PBMCs or T cells enriched from blood (not recorded which). The receptor was isolated from a woman between 18 and 29 years old who had recovered from COVID-19. The chain has TRBV9 and TRBJ1-1, with D possibly TRBD1 on 5 matching bases. CDR3 amino acids: CASSVGNAGKDTEAFF. The CDR3 nucleotides read TGTGCCAGCAGCGTTGGTAACGCAGGGAAGGACACTGAAGCTTTCTTT.